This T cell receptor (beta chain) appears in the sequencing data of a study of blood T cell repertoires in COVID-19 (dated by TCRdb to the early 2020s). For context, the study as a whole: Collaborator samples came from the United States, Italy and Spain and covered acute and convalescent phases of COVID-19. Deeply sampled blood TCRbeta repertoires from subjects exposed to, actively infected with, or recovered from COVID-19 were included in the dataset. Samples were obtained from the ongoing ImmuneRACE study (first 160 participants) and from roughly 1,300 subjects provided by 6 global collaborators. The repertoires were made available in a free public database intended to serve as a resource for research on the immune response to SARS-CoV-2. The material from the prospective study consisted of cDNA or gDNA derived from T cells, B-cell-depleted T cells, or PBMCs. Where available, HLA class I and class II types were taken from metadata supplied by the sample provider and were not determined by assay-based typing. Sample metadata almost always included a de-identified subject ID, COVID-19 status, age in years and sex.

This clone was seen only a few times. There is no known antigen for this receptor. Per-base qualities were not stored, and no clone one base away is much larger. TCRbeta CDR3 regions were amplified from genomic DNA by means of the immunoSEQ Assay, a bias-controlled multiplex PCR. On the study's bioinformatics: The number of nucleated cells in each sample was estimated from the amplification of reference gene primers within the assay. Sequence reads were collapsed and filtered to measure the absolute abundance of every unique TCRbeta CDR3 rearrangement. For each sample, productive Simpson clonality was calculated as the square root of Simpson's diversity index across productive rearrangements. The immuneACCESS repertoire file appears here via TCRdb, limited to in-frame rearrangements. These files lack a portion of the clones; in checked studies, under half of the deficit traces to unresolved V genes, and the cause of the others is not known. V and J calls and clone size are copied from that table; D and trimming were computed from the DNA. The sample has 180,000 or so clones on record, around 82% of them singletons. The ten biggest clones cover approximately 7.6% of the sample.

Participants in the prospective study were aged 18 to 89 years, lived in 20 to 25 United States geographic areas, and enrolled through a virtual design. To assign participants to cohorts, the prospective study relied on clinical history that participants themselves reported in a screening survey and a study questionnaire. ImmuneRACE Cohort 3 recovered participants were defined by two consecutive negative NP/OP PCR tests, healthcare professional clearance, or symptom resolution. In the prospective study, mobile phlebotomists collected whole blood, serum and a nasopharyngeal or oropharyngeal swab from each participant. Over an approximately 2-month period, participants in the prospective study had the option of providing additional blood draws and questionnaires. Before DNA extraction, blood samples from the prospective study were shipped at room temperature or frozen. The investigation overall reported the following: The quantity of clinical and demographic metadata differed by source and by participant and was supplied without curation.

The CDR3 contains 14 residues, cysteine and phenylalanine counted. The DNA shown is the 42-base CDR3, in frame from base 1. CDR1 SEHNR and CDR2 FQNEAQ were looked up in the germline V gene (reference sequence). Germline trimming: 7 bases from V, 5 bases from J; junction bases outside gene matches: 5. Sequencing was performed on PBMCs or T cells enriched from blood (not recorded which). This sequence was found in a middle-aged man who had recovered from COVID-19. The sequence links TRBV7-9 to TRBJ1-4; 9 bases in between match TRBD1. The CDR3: CASKPGQGNEKLFF. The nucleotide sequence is TGTGCCAGCAAACCGGGACAGGGAAATGAAAAACTGTTTTTT.